Presented here are 14 T cell receptor beta chains from one specimen sequenced in a study of early T cells in non-severe SARS-CoV-2 infection. TCRdb processed the 5' RACE reads anew with MiXCR; each CDR3 protein has one entry. This sample has about 83,000 distinct CDR3 sequences, with 10% found just once. The sample was whole blood, taken at baseline. The receptors originated from an adult who was a healthcare worker with PCR-confirmed SARS-CoV-2 infection or an uninfected control (not recorded which).

The V and J genes are TRBV6-1 and TRBJ1-5; D uncertain. This CDR3 comprises 12 residues. The germline gives CDR1 MNHNS, CDR2 SASEGT. V lost 6 bases to trimming and J lost 10 bases, with 13 bases between them. CDR3 amino acids: CASSALPEPQHF. The CDR3 DNA reads TGTGCCAGCAGCGCCTTGCCTGAACCCCAGCATTTT.

This clonotype was observed many times. The genes are TRBV15 and TRBJ2-5, with D possibly being TRBD1 (5 bases). CDR3 length equals 13 residues. Germline CDR1 LNHNV, CDR2 YYDKDF (reference sequence). Between the trimmed V and J ends, which lost 7 bases and 0 bases, there was a span of 9 bases. DNA for the CDR3: TGTGCCACCAACACAGGCAACCAAGAGACCCAGTACTTC. This codes for CATNTGNQETQYF.

In this sample, this clonotype turned up many times. This rearrangement joins TRBV18 to TRBJ1-1; D not certain. The CDR3 loop spans 12 amino acids. V was clipped by 6 bases and J by 0 bases, with 5 bases between them. The germline CDR1 and CDR2 sequences are KGHSH and LQKENI. The CDR3 is CASSDMNTEAFF. CDR3 bases: TGTGCCAGCTCTGACATGAACACTGAAGCTTTCTTT.

Remarks on this clonotype: A much larger clone differs from this one at a single base, so this may be a read error. V gene TRBV20-1 combines with J gene TRBJ2-1; 7 positions match TRBD2. With 6 bases clipped from V and 4 bases from J, the junction kept 12 bases outside the gene matches. The CDR3 runs 15 residues. The V gene's germline CDR1 is DFQATT and CDR2 SNEGSKA (reference sequence). In DNA form, the CDR3 reads TGCAGTGCCAGGCCTCTAGCGGATCTTTACAATGAGCAGTTCTTC. It specifies CSARPLADLYNEQFF.

The sample holds a few counts of this clonotype. The chain combines TRBV28 with TRBJ2-7; TRBD1 matches 7 bases. The CDR3 length is 14 residues. CDR1 MDHEN and CDR2 SYDVKM come from the germline V gene. V shed 5 bases, J shed 4 bases, and the junction held 8 bases outside the gene matches. CDR3 DNA sequence: TGTGCCAGCAGTGCAGGGGGTACAGAATACGAGCAGTACTTC. Protein product: CASSAGGTEYEQYF.

This clonotype was found many times. The rearrangement joins TRBV6-1 to TRBJ2-5, with D possibly TRBD1 on 6 matching bases. In germline, CDR1 is MNHNS, CDR2 SASEGT. V was cut by 3 bases and J by 1 base, with 15 bases left in between. The CDR3 totals 16 residues. The CDR3 region has the DNA TGTGCCAGCAGTGAGATGCGTGGGGGCGTCCAAGAGACCCAGTACTTC. Translation: CASSEMRGGVQETQYF.

This clonotype showed up many times. The V gene is TRBV27, the J gene TRBJ1-5; 7 bases agree with TRBD1. CDR1 and CDR2 from the germline V gene are MNHEY and SMNVEV (reference sequence). With V trimmed by 4 bases and J by 3 bases, 6 bases remained unmatched. This CDR3 is 15 amino acids long. CDR3 in DNA: TGTGCCAGCAGTTCCGTAGACAGGGACAATCAGCCCCAGCATTTT. Protein sequence: CASSSVDRDNQPQHF.

The chain links TRBV6-5 to TRBJ1-6; D possibly corresponds to TRBD1 (5 bases). Trimming shortened V by 7 bases and J by 6 bases, and 10 bases separated the two germline ends. CDR1 and CDR2 (germline): MNHEY, SVGAGI. This CDR3 is 13 amino acids long. CDR3 loop: CASTRDFNSPLHF. CDR3 bases: TGTGCCAGCACCCGGGACTTTAATTCACCCCTCCACTTT.

In the case of this clonotype: The junction and the germline gene differ at one end; a read error may be behind it. The V gene is TRBV24-1, the J gene TRBJ2-1; no clear D gene. The CDR3 length is 12 residues. Germline lookup yields CDR1 KGHDR and CDR2 SFDVKD. The CDR3 sequence: CATSDDGVCEVF. The CDR3 DNA follows: TGTGCCACCAGTGACGATGGCGTGTGTGAAGTCTTC.

The sample holds many counts of this clonotype. V gene TRBV2 combines with J gene TRBJ2-7; TRBD1 matches at 11 bases. CDR1 and CDR2 from the germline V gene are SNHLY and FYNNEI. The CDR3 length is 17 residues. The J segment lost 3 bases and the V segment lost 7 bases, leaving 14 bases of the junction unmatched. CDR3 nucleotides: TGTGCCAGCACCCGGGACAGGGGGAGTGGTATATTCTACGAGCAGTACTTC. It specifies CASTRDRGSGIFYEQYF.

This sequence joins TRBV21-1 and TRBJ2-5; the D segment call TRBD2 is taken from the table without a DNA check. TRBV21-1 represents a pseudogene. CDR3 length equals 14 residues. Here the CDR3 DNA reads TGTGCCAGCAGCAAAGAGAGGAGGCAAGAGACCCAGTACTTC. This sequence encodes CASSKERRQETQYF.

V is TRBV7-8 and J is TRBJ2-7, with TRBD1 matching 8 bases. CDR3 length: 15 amino acids. Germline CDR1 reads SGHVS; CDR2 reads FQNEAQ. The V gene end was trimmed by 4 bases and the J gene end by 6 bases; junction bases not matched to a gene: 11. CDR3 DNA: TGTGCCAGCAGCTCCACCGGGACAGGTATAGGCGAGCAGTACTTC. This translates into CASSSTGTGIGEQYF.

This clonotype was counted many times. The J gene is TRBJ2-2, the V gene TRBV6-4; D ambiguous. In germline, CDR1 is MRHNA, CDR2 SNTAGT. The CDR3 length is 16 residues. With 0 bases removed from V and 1 base from J, the gap between germline ends came to 9 bases. This CDR3 reads CASSDSSSGNTGELFF. CDR3 DNA: TGTGCCAGCAGTGACTCCTCCTCCGGGAACACCGGGGAGCTGTTTTTT.

In its sample, this clonotype was seen many times. The chain joins TRBV4-1 to TRBJ2-1, with 7 bases that match TRBD1. This CDR3 has 17 residues. J was trimmed by 0 bases and V by 4 bases; bases with no gene match: 9. Germline CDR1 MGHRA, CDR2 YSYEKL. CDR3 nucleotides: TGCGCCAGCAGCCTTCATTGGTCAGGGGGCTCCTACAATGAGCAGTTCTTC. Encoded protein: CASSLHWSGGSYNEQFF.